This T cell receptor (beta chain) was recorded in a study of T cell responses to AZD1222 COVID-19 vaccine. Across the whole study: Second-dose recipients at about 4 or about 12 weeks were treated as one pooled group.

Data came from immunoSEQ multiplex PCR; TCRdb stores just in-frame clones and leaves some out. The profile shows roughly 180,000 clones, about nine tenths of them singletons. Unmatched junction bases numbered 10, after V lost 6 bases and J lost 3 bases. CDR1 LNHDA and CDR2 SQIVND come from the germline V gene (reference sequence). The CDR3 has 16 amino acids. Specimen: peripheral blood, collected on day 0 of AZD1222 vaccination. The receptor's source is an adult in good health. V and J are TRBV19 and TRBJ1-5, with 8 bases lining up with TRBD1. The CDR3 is CASRISGTGTNQPQHF. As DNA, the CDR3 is TGTGCCAGTAGGATCTCGGGGACAGGCACCAATCAGCCCCAGCATTTT.